The rows below give T cell receptor beta chains drawn from one sample of a study of T cells in Graves' hyperthyroidism and ophthalmopathy. TCRdb passed the multiplex PCR reads through MiXCR, listing each CDR3 protein once. The sample has hundreds of thousands of distinct CDR3 sequences; 38% are singletons. The sequencing sample was made of blood. Receptor source: a man aged 18 to 29 with Graves' hyperthyroidism. The CDR3 runs from the conserved cysteine through the conserved F or W.

v_call: TRBV6-5; cdr3_aa: CASSYDGLEKLFF
v_call: TRBV7-2; cdr3_aa: CASSSLGPNTEAFF
v_call: TRBV7-2; cdr3_aa: CASSAGQGLTYEQYF
v_call: TRBV20-1; cdr3_aa: CSARPWGNTEAFF
v_call: TRBV15; cdr3_aa: CATSTRNSPLHF
v_call: TRBV29-1; cdr3_aa: CSVEGEGAGYTEAFF
v_call: TRBV2; cdr3_aa: CASITIRDRENQPQHF
v_call: TRBV15; cdr3_aa: CATSRDRAGRETQYF
v_call: TRBV11-1; cdr3_aa: CASGRQGPNTEAFF
v_call: TRBV20-1; cdr3_aa: CSAPHSDYEQYF
v_call: TRBV29-1; cdr3_aa: CSTVAAGEQYF
v_call: TRBV2; cdr3_aa: CASSWAANTEAFF
v_call: TRBV4-1; cdr3_aa: CASSLLLNEKLFF
v_call: TRBV7-9; cdr3_aa: CASSPPRGSYGYTF
v_call: TRBV11-1; cdr3_aa: CASTKGREGPYEQYF
v_call: TRBV14; cdr3_aa: CASSQVQVLEAFF
v_call: TRBV28; cdr3_aa: CASSLGGTRSSYEQYF
v_call: TRBV12-3/TRBV12-4; cdr3_aa: CVSSLQQGVQPQHF
v_call: TRBV24-1; cdr3_aa: CATSDLLAGPGGELFF
v_call: TRBV7-9; cdr3_aa: CASSPEREDGYEQYF
v_call: TRBV2; cdr3_aa: CASSYRGTSGSYEQYF
v_call: TRBV25-1; cdr3_aa: CASVGQGRETQYF
v_call: TRBV25-1; cdr3_aa: CASSAPGQGINEKLFF
v_call: TRBV5-1; cdr3_aa: CASSLEFSYEQCF
v_call: TRBV29-1; cdr3_aa: CSVEEQQGYEQYF
v_call: TRBV19; cdr3_aa: CASTPVVGYGYTF
v_call: TRBV4-1; cdr3_aa: CASSQGSGPYEQYF
v_call: TRBV20-1; cdr3_aa: CSARRDRPSYEQYF
v_call: TRBV6-1; cdr3_aa: CASTRLSSSYEQYF
v_call: TRBV4-2; cdr3_aa: CASSPEGTGGTEAFF
v_call: TRBV12-3/TRBV12-4; cdr3_aa: CASSYGVPAEAFF
v_call: TRBV20-1; cdr3_aa: CSASSDRGLQPQHF
v_call: TRBV6-5; cdr3_aa: CASRSGQGSNQPQHF
v_call: TRBV7-9; cdr3_aa: CASNGGGFYEQYF
v_call: TRBV7-2; cdr3_aa: CASRNPERRKLFF
v_call: TRBV24-1; cdr3_aa: CASPHRDSGYEQYF
v_call: TRBV7-9; cdr3_aa: CASSLKEAGPYSNQPQHF
v_call: TRBV10-1; cdr3_aa: CASSDGQAYTEAFF
v_call: TRBV25-1; cdr3_aa: CASLDPVPTEAFF
v_call: TRBV14; cdr3_aa: CASSLSGTGGGYTF
v_call: TRBV12-3/TRBV12-4; cdr3_aa: CASSQMTGITTEAFF
v_call: TRBV10-3; cdr3_aa: CAISESPGAYTF
v_call: TRBV9; cdr3_aa: CASSGGQGGETQYF
v_call: TRBV6-5; cdr3_aa: CASLGYSGTGYEQYF
v_call: TRBV12-3/TRBV12-4; cdr3_aa: CASSKWEVEVSNQPQHF
v_call: TRBV10-3; cdr3_aa: CATRDRESYGYTF
v_call: TRBV4-1; cdr3_aa: CASSQVRSGWTEAFF
v_call: TRBV25-1; cdr3_aa: CASTRGFGKDTEAFF
v_call: TRBV7-8; cdr3_aa: CASSITTSGGGETQYF